This T cell receptor (beta chain) was identified in a study of T cell responses to AZD1222 COVID-19 vaccine. V was shortened by 5 bases and J by 8 bases, with 18 bases between the two germline ends. The germline V gene has CDR1 SEHNR and CDR2 FQNEAQ (reference sequence). The CDR3 is made up of 14 amino acids. The assay was immunoSEQ multiplex PCR, and TCRdb's table has in-frame clones only and misses some. The sample shows around 100,000 clones, nearly 90% of them seen only once. Sample: peripheral blood, taken on day 0 of AZD1222 vaccination. This chain links TRBV7-9 with TRBJ1-2; TRBD1 is a possible D gene (5 bases). The sequence was obtained from an adult in good health. The CDR3 here is CASSPGGVSSGYTF. The DNA of the CDR3 is TGTGCCAGCAGCCCCGGGGGGGTCTCCTCCGGCTACACCTTC.